This T cell receptor (beta chain) was captured by sequencing in a study of technical replicates of blood from a handful of donors. Sequenced by immunoSEQ multiplex PCR; TCRdb stores in-frame clones only, minus some. The table has 80,000 or so clones, 95% to 98% seen once; the top ten hold about 0.15%. Sequenced sample: T cells isolated from PBMCs. This receptor was taken from a human donor in good health.

The CDR3 sequence: CSVVWGLEAFF. In DNA, the CDR3 is TGCAGCGTTGTTTGGGGACTTGAAGCTTTCTTT. J is TRBJ1-1 and V is TRBV29-1, with D perhaps TRBD1 (5 bases). Germline lookup yields CDR1 SQVTM and CDR2 ANQGSEA. V lost 4 bases and J 7 bases, leaving 10 bases between the germline ends. The CDR3 contains 11 residues. Filled out from reference TRBV29-1 and TRBJ1-1, the complete variable domain reads SAVISQKPSRDICQRGTSLTIQCQVDSQVTMMFWYRQQPGQSLTLIATANQGSEATYESGFVIDKFPISRPNLTFSTLTVSNMSPEDSSIYLCSVVWGLEAFFGQGTRLTVV.